The TCR beta chain under discussion was sequenced for a study of control samples from healthy donors and cancer patients (dated by TCRdb to 2020 to 2021). A remark on this clone: This clone's antigen is unknown. No base qualities exist here, and no much larger clone lies one base off it.

The receptor library was made with the immunoSEQ multiplex PCR assay. The source is immuneACCESS, and TCRdb retained only in-frame sequences with V and J called. Part of the clones is not carried over; for the studies checked, unresolved V genes explain less than half of this, and the remainder is unexplained. The sample yields 150,000 to 200,000 clones; just under 95% were counted once. Jointly, the top ten make up almost 1.5% of the sample. The germline V gene (reference sequence) sets CDR1 to GTSNPN and CDR2 to SVGIG. CDR3 length: 13 amino acids, cysteine to phenylalanine. The kept DNA is CDR3 alone, 39 bases in frame from the first base. After removal of 5 bases from V and 4 bases from J, the junction retains 6 bases not matched to a gene.

Sequenced material: blood. The TCR was taken from a man aged 18 to 30 in good health. The rearrangement joined TRBV30 to TRBJ2-7; the junction holds 9 bases that match TRBD1. This receptor carries the CDR3 CAWGTGHVYEQYF. DNA sequence: TGTGCCTGGGGGACAGGGCATGTTTACGAGCAGTACTTC. The variable domain in full, with residues beyond the CDR3 obtained from the reference TRBV30 and TRBJ2-7 genes, is SQTIHQWPATLVQPVGSPLSLECTVEGTSNPNLYWYRQAAGRGLQLLFYSVGIGQISSEVPQNLSASRPQDRQFILSSKKLLLSDSGFYLCAWGTGHVYEQYFGPGTRLTVT.